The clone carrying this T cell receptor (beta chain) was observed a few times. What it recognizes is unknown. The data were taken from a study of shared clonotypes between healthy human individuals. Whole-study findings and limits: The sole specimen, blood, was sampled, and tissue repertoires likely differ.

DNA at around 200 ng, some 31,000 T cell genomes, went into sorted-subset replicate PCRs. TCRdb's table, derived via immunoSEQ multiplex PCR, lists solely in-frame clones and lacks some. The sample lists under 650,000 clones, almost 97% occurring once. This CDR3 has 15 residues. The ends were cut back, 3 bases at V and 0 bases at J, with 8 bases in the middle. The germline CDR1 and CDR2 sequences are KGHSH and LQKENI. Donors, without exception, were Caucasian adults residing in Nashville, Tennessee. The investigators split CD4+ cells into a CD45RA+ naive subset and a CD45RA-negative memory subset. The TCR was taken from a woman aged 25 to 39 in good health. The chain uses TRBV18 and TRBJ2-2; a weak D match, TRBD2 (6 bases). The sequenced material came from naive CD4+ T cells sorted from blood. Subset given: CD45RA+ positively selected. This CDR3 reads CASSPSGSNTGELFF. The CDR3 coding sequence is TGTGCCAGCTCACCTAGCGGTTCGAACACCGGGGAGCTGTTTTTT.